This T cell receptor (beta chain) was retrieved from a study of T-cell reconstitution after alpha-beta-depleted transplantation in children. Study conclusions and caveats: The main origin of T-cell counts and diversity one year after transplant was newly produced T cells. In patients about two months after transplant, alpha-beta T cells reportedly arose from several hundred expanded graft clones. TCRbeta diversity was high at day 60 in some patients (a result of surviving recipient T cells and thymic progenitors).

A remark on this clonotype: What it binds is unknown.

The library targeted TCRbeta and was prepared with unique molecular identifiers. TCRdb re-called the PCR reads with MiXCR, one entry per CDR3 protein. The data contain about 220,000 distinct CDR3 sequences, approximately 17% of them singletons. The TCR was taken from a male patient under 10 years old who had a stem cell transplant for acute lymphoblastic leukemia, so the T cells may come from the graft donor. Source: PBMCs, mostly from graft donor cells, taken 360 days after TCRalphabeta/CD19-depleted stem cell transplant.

CDR3 loop: CASSKTNRGPNHF. CDR3 coding DNA: TGTGCCAGCAGCAAGACCAACAGGGGGCCCAACCATTTT. J is TRBJ1-5 and V is TRBV9; TRBD1 matches at 9 bases. This CDR3 has 13 amino acids. CDR1 and CDR2 (germline): SGDLS, YYNGEE. V was clipped by 4 bases and J by 16 bases; unmatched bases: 12.